The 10 T cell receptor beta chains below come from one sample, sequenced in a study of cytomegalovirus exposure and HLA in healthy donors. Researchers ran the PCR with 60 Vbeta and 13 Jbeta primers. Sequencing was performed with immunoSEQ multiplex PCR; in TCRdb, only in-frame clones are kept and a portion is missing. The sample carries under 200,000 clones, 60% to 85% recorded once. Specimen: PBMCs. Receptor source: a man aged 40-49 years in good health and CMV-seronegative.

The rearrangement uses TRBV10-3 and TRBJ2-3; TRBD2 matches 7 bases. This CDR3 spans 16 amino acids. CDR1 is ENHRY, CDR2 SYGVKD, per germline. Germline trimming cut 10 bases from V and 4 bases from J; bases unmatched to any gene: 17. CDR3 DNA sequence: TGTGCCACCAAACTAAACACCGGGGCGGGGGCAGATACGCAGTATTTT. Protein: CATKLNTGAGADTQYF.

The gene calls are TRBV9 and TRBJ2-1; 14 positions match TRBD2. Germline CDR1 and CDR2: SGDLS and YYNGEE. The CDR3 sequence is 15 residues long. Unmatched junction bases numbered 3, after V lost 2 bases and J lost 8 bases. The CDR3 bases are TGTGCCAGCAGCGTCGGGACTAGCGGGAGTCATGAGCAGTTCTTC. Amino acids: CASSVGTSGSHEQFF.

The chain uses TRBV10-3 and TRBJ2-7; 7 bases fit TRBD1. From germline, CDR1 is ENHRY and CDR2 SYGVKD. The CDR3 is 15 residues long. The V and J ends lost 1 base and 4 bases, in that order; junction bases with no gene match: 7. The CDR3 nucleotides read TGTGCCATCAGTGAGTTGGCAGGGGGTGGTTACGAGCAGTACTTC. Amino acid sequence: CAISELAGGGYEQYF.

This clone was observed a few times. The V and J genes are TRBV5-1 and TRBJ1-1, with TRBD1 matching 7 bases. With 4 bases clipped from V and 3 bases from J, the junction kept 6 bases outside the gene matches. The germline CDR1 and CDR2 sequences are SGHRS and YFSETQ. CDR3 length: 14 amino acids. This chain's CDR3 is CASSVTQGYTEAFF. The CDR3 DNA reads TGCGCCAGCAGCGTAACACAGGGGTACACTGAAGCTTTCTTT.

The gene calls are TRBV19 and TRBJ1-1; D is unclear. The V and J ends lost 3 bases and 4 bases respectively, with 18 bases between them. The CDR3 is made up of 16 amino acids. Looked up from germline, CDR1 is LNHDA and CDR2 is SQIVND (reference sequence). CDR3 sequence reads: CASSINPATAVTEAFF. For the CDR3, the DNA is TGTGCCAGTAGTATTAATCCTGCGACGGCGGTCACTGAAGCTTTCTTT.

V is TRBV27 and J is TRBJ2-5, with D tentatively TRBD1 (7 bases). The germline gives CDR1 MNHEY, CDR2 SMNVEV (reference sequence). V lost 4 bases to trimming and J lost 11 bases, with 20 bases between them. CDR3 size: 14 residues. CDR3 sequence: CASSYRQGVREQYF. CDR3 DNA sequence: TGTGCCAGCAGTTATAGACAGGGAGTACGGGAGCAGTACTTC.

The J gene is TRBJ2-3, the V gene TRBV4-1, with 11 bases lining up with TRBD2. The germline V gene has CDR1 MGHRA and CDR2 YSYEKL. J was trimmed by 6 bases and V by 4 bases; bases with no gene match: 9. CDR3 length: 16 residues. The CDR3 spells CASSPSGGPRGDTQYF. CDR3 bases: TGCGCCAGCAGCCCTAGCGGGGGGCCCCGGGGCGATACGCAGTATTTT.

The chain carries TRBV5-1 and TRBJ2-3; TRBD2 aligns across 13 bases. J lost 2 bases, V lost 4 bases, and 4 bases had no gene match. There are 16 residues in the CDR3. In germline, CDR1 is SGHRS, CDR2 YFSETQ. The chain's CDR3 is CASSVGLAGTTDTQYF. The CDR3 DNA reads TGCGCCAGCAGCGTGGGACTAGCGGGGACCACAGATACGCAGTATTTT.

V is TRBV5-4 and J is TRBJ2-7, with a possible D match to TRBD2 (6 bases). Germline V gene lookup returns CDR1 SGHNT and CDR2 YYREEE (reference sequence). The CDR3 sequence is 14 residues long. The germline V and J ends were trimmed by 1 base and 5 bases, with 13 bases remaining between them. The CDR3 DNA sequence: TGTGCCAGCAGCTTGTTTGCGGGGTCCAACGAGCAGTACTTC. It specifies CASSLFAGSNEQYF.

This clone has just a few counts. The chain carries TRBV5-1 and TRBJ1-2; D unclear. The germline V gene encodes CDR1 SGHRS and CDR2 YFSETQ. V lost 0 bases and J 0 bases, leaving 12 bases between the germline ends. The CDR3 sequence is 16 residues long. In DNA form, the CDR3 reads TGCGCCAGCAGCTTGGCCCCGGGGATAGCTAACTATGGCTACACCTTC. Its translation is CASSLAPGIANYGYTF.